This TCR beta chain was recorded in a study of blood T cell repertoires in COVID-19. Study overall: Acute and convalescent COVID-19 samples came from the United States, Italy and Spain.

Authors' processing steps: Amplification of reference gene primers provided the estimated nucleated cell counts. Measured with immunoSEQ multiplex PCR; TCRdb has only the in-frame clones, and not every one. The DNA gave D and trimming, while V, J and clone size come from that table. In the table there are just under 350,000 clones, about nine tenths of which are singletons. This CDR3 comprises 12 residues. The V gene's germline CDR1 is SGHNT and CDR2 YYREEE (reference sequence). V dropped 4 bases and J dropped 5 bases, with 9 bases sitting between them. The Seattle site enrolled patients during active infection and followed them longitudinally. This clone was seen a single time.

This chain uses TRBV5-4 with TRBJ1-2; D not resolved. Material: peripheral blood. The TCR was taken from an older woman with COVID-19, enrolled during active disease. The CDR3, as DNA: TGTGCCAGCAGCCCTGACACTTATGGCTACACCTTC. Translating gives CASSPDTYGYTF.